The subject of this entry is one TCR beta chain. This specimen comes from a study of cytomegalovirus exposure and HLA in healthy donors. A multiplex PCR was run with 60 Vbeta primers and 13 Jbeta primers. Only in-frame clones appear in the TCRdb table, and some are missing; sequencing was by immunoSEQ multiplex PCR. Among 120,000 or so clones, approximately 68% were seen once, and the ten largest hold 1.5% to 2%. V was trimmed by 3 bases and J by 8 bases, leaving 5 bases between them. This CDR3 is built from 11 residues. The V gene's germline CDR1 is LNHDA and CDR2 SQIVND (reference sequence). The material sequenced was PBMCs. This rearrangement joins TRBV19 to TRBJ2-1, with unresolved D. The TCR originated in a young man in good health and CMV-seropositive. CDR3: CASSMGDEQFF. CDR3 sequence (DNA): TGTGCCAGTAGTATGGGCGATGAGCAGTTCTTC.